Below, 29 T cell receptor beta chains from the same sample are listed, as sequenced in a study of cytomegalovirus exposure and HLA in healthy donors. Using immunoSEQ multiplex PCR, the repertoire was profiled, and TCRdb retains in-frame clones only, with some absent. The sample lists approximately 59,000 clones, 90% to 95% occurring once. The sample taken for sequencing was PBMCs. The receptors stem from a woman between 18 and 29 years old in good health and CMV-seropositive.

The chain is built from TRBV6-1 and TRBJ1-2, with TRBD1 identical over 8 bases. J was trimmed by 3 bases and V by 4 bases; bases with no gene match: 10. The CDR3 runs 16 residues. The germline gives CDR1 MNHNS, CDR2 SASEGT. Written as DNA, the CDR3 is TGTGCCAGCAGTGGGGACAGGAATACTCACGACTATGGCTACACCTTC. Protein sequence: CASSGDRNTHDYGYTF.

The CDR3 nucleotides read TGTGCCAGCAGTAATCTCTTAGCCGGGGAGCTGTTTTTT. Protein sequence: CASSNLLAGELFF. The chain carries TRBV11-1 and TRBJ2-2, with D unresolved. Germline-derived CDR1 and CDR2 are SGHAT and FQDESV (reference sequence). This CDR3 has 13 amino acids. V lost 6 bases and J lost 6, with 11 bases in between.

The V call is TRBV7-8, the J call TRBJ2-3; no definite D call. The CDR3 totals 15 residues. The ends were cut back, 3 bases at V and 2 bases at J, with 12 bases in the middle. Germline V CDR1 and CDR2: SGHVS, FQNEAQ. The CDR3 DNA sequence: TGTGCCAGCAGCTTTCCCGGTCTTCACACAGATACGCAGTATTTT. Protein: CASSFPGLHTDTQYF.

The chain links TRBV9 to TRBJ1-1; 9 bases are a match to TRBD1. This CDR3 is 16 amino acids long. Losses at the gene ends were 0 bases for V and 6 bases for J; bases not matched to a gene: 9. Germline CDR1 reads SGDLS; CDR2 reads YYNGEE. The DNA for the CDR3 is TGTGCCAGCAGCGTAGCCACAGGGGGCGGGTCCGCTGAAGCTTTCTTT. The encoded protein is CASSVATGGGSAEAFF. Drawing the rest from reference TRBV9 and TRBJ1-1, the complete variable domain is DSGVTQTPKHLITATGQRVTLRCSPRSGDLSVYWYQQSLDQGLQFLIQYYNGEERAKGNILERFSAQQFPDLHSELNLSSLELGDSALYFCASSVATGGGSAEAFFGQGTRLTVV.

V and J are TRBV10-1 and TRBJ2-5; maybe TRBD1 (6 bases). Trimming removed 7 bases from V and 3 bases from J, with 15 bases in between. Germline CDR1 WNHNN, CDR2 SYGVQD (reference sequence). The CDR3 is 14 residues long. The CDR3 DNA sequence: TGCGCCAGCATTACTTCGAGGGGGAAAGAGACCCAGTACTTC. This sequence encodes CASITSRGKETQYF.

The J gene is TRBJ1-6, the V gene TRBV6-1, with D maybe TRBD1 (5 bases). Germline assignment: CDR1 MNHNS and CDR2 SASEGT. CDR3 length: 16 amino acids. Trimming left V 3 bases short and J 7 bases short, with 16 bases between. CDR3 residues: CASSDLRQSSNSPLHF. In DNA form, the CDR3 reads TGTGCCAGCAGTGATCTCCGACAGTCATCAAATTCACCCCTCCACTTT.

This rearrangement joins TRBV6-5 to TRBJ1-4; 8 positions agree with TRBD1. The ends lost 5 bases at V and 6 bases at J; junction bases unmatched: 8. The V gene's germline CDR1 is MNHEY and CDR2 SVGAGI. This CDR3 region has 15 residues. The CDR3 loop is CASSRTPTGDEKLFF. CDR3 nucleotides: TGTGCCAGCAGTCGCACTCCGACAGGGGATGAAAAACTGTTTTTT.

The chain uses TRBV29-1 and TRBJ1-2; weak D call: TRBD1 (6 bases). V gave up 7 bases and J gave up 8 bases, with 17 bases separating them. Germline V gives CDR1 SQVTM, CDR2 ANQGSEA. The CDR3 spans 12 residues. CDR3 DNA sequence: TGCAGCGGGGGGCAATCCGGATACGGCTACACCTTC. It codes for CSGGQSGYGYTF.

V is TRBV9 and J is TRBJ1-2; 7 positions match TRBD1. CDR1 SGDLS and CDR2 YYNGEE come from the germline V gene. The CDR3 covers 13 residues. With V trimmed by 7 bases and J by 6 bases, 9 bases remained unmatched. CDR3 nucleotide sequence: TGTGCCAGCGGATACCAGGGGGGAGATGGCTACACCTTC. Its protein product is CASGYQGGDGYTF.

J is TRBJ1-2 and V is TRBV7-3; possible D gene TRBD1, 6 bases. V lost 5 bases and J lost 7, with 14 bases in between. Germline loops: CDR1 SGHTA, CDR2 FQGTGA. This CDR3 spans 13 amino acids. The CDR3 coding sequence is TGTGCCAGCAGCGGAACAGGGCTCTTTGGCTACACCTTC. The encoded protein is CASSGTGLFGYTF.

The V and J genes are TRBV5-6 and TRBJ2-7; 10 positions match TRBD1. In germline, CDR1 is SGHDT, CDR2 YYEEEE. The CDR3 runs 14 residues. V was clipped by 1 base and J by 3 bases; unmatched bases: 1. In DNA form, the CDR3 reads TGTGCCAGCAGCTTGTGGGACAGGGGCTACGAGCAGTACTTC. Residues: CASSLWDRGYEQYF.

The chain combines TRBV19 with TRBJ2-2; TRBD1 aligns across 7 bases. V dropped 2 bases and J dropped 0; count of bases not matched to a gene: 0. Germline V gene sequence: CDR1 LNHDA, CDR2 SQIVND (reference sequence). The CDR3 covers 15 residues. CDR3: CASSITGANTGELFF. DNA of the CDR3: TGTGCCAGTAGTATAACAGGGGCGAACACCGGGGAGCTGTTTTTT. Variable domain in full (rest from reference TRBV19 and TRBJ2-2): DGGITQSPKYLFRKEGQNVTLSCEQNLNHDAMYWYRQDPGQGLRLIYYSQIVNDFQKGDIAEGYSVSREKKESFPLTVTSAQKNPTAFYLCASSITGANTGELFFGEGSRLTVL.

The rearrangement joins TRBV11-2 to TRBJ1-3; D gene ambiguous. This CDR3 is built from 15 residues. Trimming shortened V by 5 bases and J by 3 bases, and 14 bases separated the two germline ends. Per germline, CDR1 SGHAT and CDR2 FQNNGV. The CDR3 sequence is CASSPPRRGGNTIYF. DNA for the CDR3: TGTGCCAGCAGCCCCCCTCGTAGAGGTGGAAACACCATATATTTT.

This chain joins TRBV7-3 and TRBJ2-3; 10 positions agree with TRBD1. The V gene end was trimmed by 6 bases and the J gene end by 2 bases; junction bases not matched to a gene: 8. This CDR3 region has 16 residues. The germline V gene has CDR1 SGHTA and CDR2 FQGTGA. CDR3 nucleotide sequence: TGTGCCAGCAGTCGGGGGACAGGGGTGGACACAGATACGCAGTATTTT. It is translated as CASSRGTGVDTDTQYF.

The chain joins TRBV27 to TRBJ2-1; 11 bases are shared with TRBD2. The CDR3 is made up of 16 amino acids. Germline trimming cut 2 bases from V and 4 bases from J; bases unmatched to any gene: 4. Per the germline V gene, CDR1 is MNHEY and CDR2 is SMNVEV (reference sequence). In DNA form, the CDR3 reads TGTGCCAGCAGTTTAACTAGCGGGGGTTTGTACAATGAGCAGTTCTTC. Protein: CASSLTSGGLYNEQFF.

This sequence joins TRBV13 and TRBJ1-1; 7 nucleotides match TRBD1. The CDR3 covers 13 residues. The trim removed 4 bases at V and 4 bases at J, leaving 3 bases unmatched. Germline V gene data show CDR1 as PRHDT and CDR2 as FYEKMQ (reference sequence). CDR3 DNA sequence: TGTGCCAGCAGCTCCGGGACAGCCACTGAAGCTTTCTTT. As protein: CASSSGTATEAFF.

The V gene is TRBV5-1, the J gene TRBJ1-4; D unresolved. The CDR3 totals 15 residues. V lost 0 bases to trimming and J lost 0 bases, with 6 bases between them. The germline gives CDR1 SGHRS, CDR2 YFSETQ. CDR3 bases: TGCGCCAGCAGCTTGGACAGATCAACTAATGAAAAACTGTTTTTT. Translating gives CASSLDRSTNEKLFF. The whole variable domain, filled in from reference TRBV5-1 and TRBJ1-4, reads KAGVTQTPRYLIKTRGQQVTLSCSPISGHRSVSWYQQTPGQGLQFLFEYFSETQRNKGNFPGRFSGRQFSNSRSEMNVSTLELGDSALYLCASSLDRSTNEKLFFGSGTQLSVL.

This sequence joins TRBV5-1 and TRBJ1-3; 9 nucleotides match TRBD1. Germline-derived CDR1 and CDR2 are SGHRS and YFSETQ. The CDR3 consists of 15 residues. J was trimmed by 5 bases and V by 2 bases; bases with no gene match: 5. Written as DNA, the CDR3 is TGCGCCAGCAGCTTAGGGACAGGGAAACGAAACACCATATATTTT. Translating it yields CASSLGTGKRNTIYF.

The chain recombines TRBV15 with TRBJ2-5; D is ambiguous. CDR1 LNHNV and CDR2 YYDKDF come from the germline V gene (reference sequence). This CDR3 comprises 13 residues. With 0 bases removed from V and 5 bases from J, the gap between germline ends came to 7 bases. The CDR3 region is CATSRDLSETQYF. The CDR3 DNA sequence: TGTGCCACCAGCAGAGATCTCTCGGAGACCCAGTACTTC.

The genes are TRBV11-2 and TRBJ2-7; 9 nucleotides agree with TRBD1. V shed 4 bases, J shed 2 bases, and the junction held 0 bases outside the gene matches. The CDR3 consists of 13 residues. CDR1 is SGHAT, CDR2 FQNNGV, per germline. The CDR3 here is CASSWTGAYEQYF. The CDR3 DNA is TGTGCCAGCAGCTGGACAGGGGCCTACGAGCAGTACTTC.

The genes are TRBV5-6 and TRBJ1-6, with D possibly matching TRBD1 (6 bases). This CDR3 spans 15 amino acids. CDR1 SGHDT and CDR2 YYEEEE come from the germline V gene. Trimming removed 4 bases from V and 3 bases from J, with 11 bases in between. The CDR3 sequence: CASSDRRNYNSPLHF. The CDR3 DNA is TGTGCCAGCAGCGACAGGAGAAACTATAATTCACCCCTCCACTTT. Using reference TRBV5-6 and TRBJ1-6 for the parts outside the CDR3, the full variable domain is DAGVTQSPTHLIKTRGQQVTLRCSPKSGHDTVSWYQQALGQGPQFIFQYYEEEERQRGNFPDRFSGHQFPNYSSELNVNALLLGDSALYLCASSDRRNYNSPLHFGNGTRLTVT.

The chain combines TRBV6-6 with TRBJ2-7; D may be TRBD1 (6 bases). This CDR3 spans 12 amino acids. Germline CDR1 reads MNHNY; CDR2 reads SVGAGI (reference sequence). V lost 9 bases to trimming and J lost 2 bases, with 11 bases between them. CDR3 nucleotides: TGTGCCAGTAGGGGGATGGCCTACGAGCAGTACTTC. This gives the protein CASRGMAYEQYF.

V usage is TRBV6-5 and J usage is TRBJ2-2; 10 bases are a match to TRBD2. Trimming at V came to 3 bases and at J to 4 bases, leaving 5 bases not matched to a gene. The CDR3 has 16 residues. In germline, CDR1 is MNHEY, CDR2 SVGAGI. This CDR3 is CASSYQSGGATGELFF. The CDR3 bases are TGTGCCAGCAGTTATCAAAGCGGGGGGGCCACCGGGGAGCTGTTTTTT.

This rearrangement joins TRBV27 to TRBJ1-5, with 8 bases lining up with TRBD1. V was clipped by 2 bases and J by 7 bases; unmatched bases: 7. Germline V lookup: CDR1 MNHEY, CDR2 SMNVEV (reference sequence). This CDR3 contains 15 residues. CDR3 residues: CASSLLGQGLQPQHF. For the CDR3, the DNA is TGTGCCAGCAGTTTACTTGGACAGGGCCTGCAGCCCCAGCATTTT.

The chain couples TRBV5-6 to TRBJ1-2, with D tentatively TRBD1 (6 bases). CDR3 size: 12 residues. V was trimmed by 3 bases and J by 6 bases, leaving 9 bases between them. Germline V CDR1 and CDR2: SGHDT, YYEEEE. The chain's CDR3 is CASSSSGDGYTF. The CDR3 coding sequence is TGTGCCAGCAGCTCTTCAGGGGATGGCTACACCTTC. The variable domain in full, with the rest retrieved from reference TRBV5-6 and TRBJ1-2, is DAGVTQSPTHLIKTRGQQVTLRCSPKSGHDTVSWYQQALGQGPQFIFQYYEEEERQRGNFPDRFSGHQFPNYSSELNVNALLLGDSALYLCASSSSGDGYTFGSGTRLTVV.

This chain connects TRBV6-1 to TRBJ1-5; D is possibly TRBD1 (5 bases). Per germline, CDR1 MNHNS and CDR2 SASEGT. This CDR3 has 14 amino acids. Trimming stripped 2 bases from V and 8 bases from J, with 13 bases between. CDR3 coding DNA: TGTGCCAGCAGTGAACTCAGTGGGGCTGAGCCCCAGCATTTT. Amino acids: CASSELSGAEPQHF.

The V call is TRBV7-9, the J call TRBJ2-1; the match to TRBD2 covers 9 bases. The CDR3 contains 17 residues. Losses at the gene ends were 2 bases for V and 3 bases for J; bases not matched to a gene: 8. Germline CDR1 SEHNR, CDR2 FQNEAQ (reference sequence). CDR3 sequence: CASSLREKAGGYNEQFF. CDR3 nucleotide sequence: TGTGCCAGCAGCTTAAGGGAAAAAGCGGGGGGCTACAATGAGCAGTTCTTC.

The chain couples TRBV4-3 to TRBJ2-3; possible D gene TRBD2, 7 bases. The CDR3 length is 15 residues. Germline V CDR1 and CDR2: LGHNA, YSLEER. Trimming shortened V by 3 bases and J by 4 bases, and 14 bases separated the two germline ends. This chain's CDR3 is CASSHVWGGADTQYF. In DNA, the CDR3 is TGCGCCAGCAGCCACGTCTGGGGGGGCGCAGATACGCAGTATTTT.

The rearrangement joins TRBV6-5 to TRBJ1-2; 10 positions match TRBD1. The J segment lost 4 bases and the V segment lost 11 bases, leaving 4 bases of the junction unmatched. This CDR3 has 12 amino acids. From germline, CDR1 is MNHEY and CDR2 SVGAGI. This CDR3 is CAVRQGAYGYTF. The CDR3 DNA is TGTGCCGTCAGACAGGGGGCCTATGGCTACACCTTC.